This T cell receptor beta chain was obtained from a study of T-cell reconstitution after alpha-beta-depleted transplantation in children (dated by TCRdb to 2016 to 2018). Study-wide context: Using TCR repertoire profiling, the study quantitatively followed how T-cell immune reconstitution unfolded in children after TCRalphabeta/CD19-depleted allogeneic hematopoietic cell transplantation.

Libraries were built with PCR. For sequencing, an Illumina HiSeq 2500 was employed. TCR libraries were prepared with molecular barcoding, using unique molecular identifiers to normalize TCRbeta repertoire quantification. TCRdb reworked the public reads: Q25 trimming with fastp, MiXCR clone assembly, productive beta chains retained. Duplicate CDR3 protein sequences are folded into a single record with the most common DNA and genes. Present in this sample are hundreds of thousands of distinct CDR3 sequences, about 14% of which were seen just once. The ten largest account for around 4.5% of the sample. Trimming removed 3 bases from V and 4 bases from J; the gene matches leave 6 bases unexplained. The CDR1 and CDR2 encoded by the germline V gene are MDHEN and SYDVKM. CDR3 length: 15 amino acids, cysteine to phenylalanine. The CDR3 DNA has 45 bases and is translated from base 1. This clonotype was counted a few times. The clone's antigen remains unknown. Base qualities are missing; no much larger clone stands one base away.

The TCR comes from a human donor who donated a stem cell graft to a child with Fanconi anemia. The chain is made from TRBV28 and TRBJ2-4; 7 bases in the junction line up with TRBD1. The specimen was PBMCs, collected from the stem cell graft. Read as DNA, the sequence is TGTGCCAGCAGTTTTGAGCAGGGGGTTAAAAACATTCAGTACTTC. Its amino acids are CASSFEQGVKNIQYF.